The source of this TCR beta chain is a study of technical replicates of blood from four donors. Measured with immunoSEQ multiplex PCR; TCRdb has only the in-frame clones, and not every one. The sample consists of 50,000 to 65,000 clones, roughly 90% of them appearing once. The germline V gene encodes CDR1 SGHNT and CDR2 YYREEE (reference sequence). The junction had 5 bases not matched to a gene; V was cut back by 4 bases and J by 3 bases. The CDR3 spans 15 residues. The chain is built from TRBV5-4 and TRBJ2-2, with 8 positions matching TRBD1. Sequencing input: PBMCs. This clonotype was sampled from a human donor in good health. Some clones in this sample may be carry-over from other donors' samples. CDR3 protein: CASSVTGVDTGELFF. Written as DNA, the CDR3 is TGTGCCAGCAGCGTGACAGGGGTCGACACCGGGGAGCTGTTTTTT.